The rows below give T cell receptor beta chains drawn from one sample of a study of T cell changes during pregnancy in multiple sclerosis. Sequenced by immunoSEQ multiplex PCR; TCRdb stores in-frame clones only, minus some. The sample lists some 80,000 clones; 85% to 95% were seen once. Sequenced material: CD4+ T cells from peripheral blood mononuclear cells, taken after pregnancy. These receptors all come from a female donor with multiple sclerosis, enrolled in a pregnancy study. Each CDR3 is given with its conserved first and last residue. Each record gives: CDR3 DNA, CDR3 protein, clone size, J gene, D gene, V gene. D genes are given only for firm matches. Expanded clones are given a class, and other clones once, few, many or no size at all.

TGTGCCAGCAGTCAGACAGGGAAGCATGGCTACACCTTC CASSQTGKHGYTF once TRBJ1-2 TRBD1 TRBV6-5
TGTGCCAGCAGCTTCCCGGTCCTGAACACTGAAGCTTTCTTT CASSFPVLNTEAFF - TRBJ1-1 - TRBV5-8
TGTGCCAGCAGCGTAGTGGGGGGGGAAGCTTTCTTT CASSVVGGEAFF - TRBJ1-1 - TRBV9
TGTGCCAGCAGCGCCCTGGGGGCGGATAGGCAGTATTTT CASSALGADRQYF - TRBJ2-3 - TRBV7-9
TGTGCCAGCAGGGGCTTGGGGACAGGGTTATTGTTGAACACTGAAGCTTTCTTT CASRGLGTGLLLNTEAFF - TRBJ1-1 TRBD1 TRBV2
TGTGCCAGCAGAGTCCCGGGACAGAACTATGGCTACACCTTC CASRVPGQNYGYTF - TRBJ1-2 TRBD1 TRBV2
TGTGCCAGCAGAGCGGGCATGGAGGAGACCCAGTACTTC CASRAGMEETQYF - TRBJ2-5 - TRBV28
TGTGCCAGCAGCGCCCTACTAGACTATGGTTCAGATACGCAGTATTTT CASSALLDYGSDTQYF - TRBJ2-3 - TRBV9
TGCAGCGTCGGACTAGCTGGGTACGAGCAGTACTTC CSVGLAGYEQYF - TRBJ2-7 TRBD2 TRBV29-1
TGTGCCTGTACAGGGGGAGAGACCCAGTACTTC CACTGGETQYF - TRBJ2-5 TRBD1 TRBV30
TGTGCCACCAGCAGAGAACCGGGGTCCAAAGAAGCTTTCTTT CATSREPGSKEAFF - TRBJ1-1 - TRBV15